The entry below gives a single T cell receptor beta chain sequence along with its context. Its antigen is undetermined. The germline CDR1 and CDR2 sequences are MNHEY and SVGEGT. V shed 1 base, J shed 4 bases, and the junction held 3 bases outside the gene matches. This CDR3 is 16 amino acids long. The sample comes from a study of vaccination and CD4 T cells after COVID-19. Across the whole study: Six males and four females, two Hispanic, made up the convalescents.

Once obtained from cultured CD4+ T cells, the DNA was sequenced using the Oncomine TCR Beta short-read assay. DNA came from CD4+ T cells after culture. MiXCR, applied by TCRdb to the PCR reads, yields one record per CDR3 protein. The sample includes roughly 16,000 distinct CDR3 sequences, approximately 57% seen only once; the top ten take 12%. Treatment given: roughly 11-day PBMC culture with coronavirus spike peptide pools or control peptides (ViraFEST assay). TCR sequencing followed the expansion of antigen-specific T cells with peptide pools in ViraFEST. This receptor was taken from a human donor who had recovered from COVID-19. Sample: CD4+ T cells from blood, cultured in vitro. This chain connects TRBV6-2 or TRBV6-3 to TRBJ2-1, with TRBD2 identical over 11 bases. In DNA, the CDR3 is TGTGCCAGCAGTTACTTAAGACTAGCGGGGTACAATGAGCAGTTCTTC. This gives the protein CASSYLRLAGYNEQFF.